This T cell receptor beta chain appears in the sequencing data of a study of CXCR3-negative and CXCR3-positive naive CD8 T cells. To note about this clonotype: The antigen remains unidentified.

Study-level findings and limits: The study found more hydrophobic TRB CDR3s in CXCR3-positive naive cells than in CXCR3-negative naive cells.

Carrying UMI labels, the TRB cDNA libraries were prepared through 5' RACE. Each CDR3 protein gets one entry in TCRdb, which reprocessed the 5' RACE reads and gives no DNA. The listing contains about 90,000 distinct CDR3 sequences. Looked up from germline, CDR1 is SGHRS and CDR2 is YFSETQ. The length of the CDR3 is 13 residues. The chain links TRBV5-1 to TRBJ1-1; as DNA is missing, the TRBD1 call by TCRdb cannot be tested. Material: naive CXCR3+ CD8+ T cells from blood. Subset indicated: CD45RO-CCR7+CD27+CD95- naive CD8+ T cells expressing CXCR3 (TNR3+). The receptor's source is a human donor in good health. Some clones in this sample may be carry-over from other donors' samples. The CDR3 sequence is CASSLAGVFEAFF.